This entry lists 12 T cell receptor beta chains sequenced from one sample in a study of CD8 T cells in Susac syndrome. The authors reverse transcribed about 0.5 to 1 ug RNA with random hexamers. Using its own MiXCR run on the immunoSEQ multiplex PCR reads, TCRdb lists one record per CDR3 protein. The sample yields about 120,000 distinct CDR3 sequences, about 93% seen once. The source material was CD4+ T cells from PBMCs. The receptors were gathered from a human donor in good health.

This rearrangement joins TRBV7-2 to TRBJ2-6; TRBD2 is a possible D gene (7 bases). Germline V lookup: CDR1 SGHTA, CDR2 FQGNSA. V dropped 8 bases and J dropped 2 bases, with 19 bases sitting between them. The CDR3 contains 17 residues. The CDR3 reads CASAQWGGRTGANVLTF. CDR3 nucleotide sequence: TGTGCCAGCGCGCAATGGGGGGGCCGCACTGGGGCCAACGTCCTGACTTTC.

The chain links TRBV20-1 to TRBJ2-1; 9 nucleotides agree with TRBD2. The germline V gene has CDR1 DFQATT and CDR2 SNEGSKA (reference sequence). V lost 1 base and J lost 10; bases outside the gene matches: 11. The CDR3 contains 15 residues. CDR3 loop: CSARAGSGRREEQFF. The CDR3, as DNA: TGCAGTGCTAGAGCGGGTAGCGGGAGACGGGAAGAGCAGTTCTTC.

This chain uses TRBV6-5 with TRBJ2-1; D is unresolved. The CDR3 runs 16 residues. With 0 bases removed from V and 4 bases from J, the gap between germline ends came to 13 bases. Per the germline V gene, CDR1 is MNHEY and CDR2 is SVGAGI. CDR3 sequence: CASSYSPARYYNEQFF. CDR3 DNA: TGTGCCAGCAGTTACTCCCCAGCGCGCTATTACAATGAGCAGTTCTTC.

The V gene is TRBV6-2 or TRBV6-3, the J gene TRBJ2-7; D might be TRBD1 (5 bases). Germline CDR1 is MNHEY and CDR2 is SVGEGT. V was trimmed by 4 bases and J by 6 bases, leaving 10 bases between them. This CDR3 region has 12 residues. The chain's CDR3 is CASSSAGREQYF. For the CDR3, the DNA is TGTGCCAGCAGTTCGGCAGGGCGCGAGCAGTACTTC.

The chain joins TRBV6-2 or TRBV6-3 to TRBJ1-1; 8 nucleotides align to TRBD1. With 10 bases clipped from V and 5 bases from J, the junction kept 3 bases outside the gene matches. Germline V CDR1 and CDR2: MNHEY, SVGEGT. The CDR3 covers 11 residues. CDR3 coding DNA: TGTGCCACCCGACAGGGGACTGAAGCTTTCTTT. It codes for CATRQGTEAFF.

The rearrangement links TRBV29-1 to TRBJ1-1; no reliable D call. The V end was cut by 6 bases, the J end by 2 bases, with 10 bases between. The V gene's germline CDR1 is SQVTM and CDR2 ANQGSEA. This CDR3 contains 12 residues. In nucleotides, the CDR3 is TGCAGCGTCGGACGGATTAACACTGAAGCTTTCTTT. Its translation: CSVGRINTEAFF.

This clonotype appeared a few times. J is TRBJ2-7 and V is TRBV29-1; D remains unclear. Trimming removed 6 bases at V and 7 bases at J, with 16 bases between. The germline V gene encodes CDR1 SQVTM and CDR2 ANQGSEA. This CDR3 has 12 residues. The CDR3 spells CSVAVPWGEQYF. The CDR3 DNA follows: TGCAGCGTGGCTGTTCCCTGGGGAGAGCAGTACTTC.

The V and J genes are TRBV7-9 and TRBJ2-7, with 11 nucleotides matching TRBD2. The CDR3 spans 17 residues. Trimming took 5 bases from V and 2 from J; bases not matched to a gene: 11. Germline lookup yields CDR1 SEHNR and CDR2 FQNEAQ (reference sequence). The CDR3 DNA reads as TGTGCCAGCAGCGTAGGACCGGGACTAGCGGCTCCCTACGAGCAGTACTTC. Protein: CASSVGPGLAAPYEQYF.

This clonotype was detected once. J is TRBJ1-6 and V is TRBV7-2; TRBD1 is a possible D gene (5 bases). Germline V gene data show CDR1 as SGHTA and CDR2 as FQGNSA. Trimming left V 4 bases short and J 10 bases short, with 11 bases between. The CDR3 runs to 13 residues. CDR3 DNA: TGTGCCAGCAGCTCTGAGGGACCCTCACCCCTCCACTTT. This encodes CASSSEGPSPLHF.

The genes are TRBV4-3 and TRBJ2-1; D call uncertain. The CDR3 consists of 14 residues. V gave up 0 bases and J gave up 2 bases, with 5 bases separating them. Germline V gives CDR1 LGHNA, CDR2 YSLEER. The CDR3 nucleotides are TGCGCCAGCAGCCAAGATTGGACCTACAATGAGCAGTTCTTC. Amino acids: CASSQDWTYNEQFF.

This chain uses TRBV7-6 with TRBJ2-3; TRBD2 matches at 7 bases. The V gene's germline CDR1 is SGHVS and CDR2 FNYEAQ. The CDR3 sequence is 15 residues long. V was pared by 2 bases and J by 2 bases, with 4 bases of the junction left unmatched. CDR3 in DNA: TGTGCCAGCAGCTTACTAGCGGAAGTCACAGATACGCAGTATTTT. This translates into CASSLLAEVTDTQYF. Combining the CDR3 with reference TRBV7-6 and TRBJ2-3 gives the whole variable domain GAGVSQSPRYKVTKRGQDVALRCDPISGHVSLYWYRQALGQGPEFLTYFNYEAQQDKSGLPNDRFSAERPEGSISTLTIQRTEQRDSAMYRCASSLLAEVTDTQYFGPGTRLTVL.

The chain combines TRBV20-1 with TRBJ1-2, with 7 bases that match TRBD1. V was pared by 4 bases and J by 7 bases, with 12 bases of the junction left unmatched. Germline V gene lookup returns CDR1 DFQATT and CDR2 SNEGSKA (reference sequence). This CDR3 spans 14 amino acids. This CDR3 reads CSAMPGQGVVGYTF. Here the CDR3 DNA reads TGCAGTGCTATGCCTGGGCAGGGGGTAGTTGGCTACACCTTC.